What follows are 26 T cell receptor beta chains derived from one specimen sequenced in a study of cytomegalovirus exposure and HLA in healthy donors. PCR was performed using 60 Vbeta and 13 Jbeta primers. Some clones are missing from TCRdb's copy, which holds only in-frame ones; the method was immunoSEQ multiplex PCR. The data hold tens of thousands of clones, with roughly 77% observed a single time. The sequenced sample consisted of PBMCs. The origin of the receptors is a woman in her twenties or thirties in good health and CMV-seronegative.

This clone was detected only once. This chain joins TRBV7-9 and TRBJ1-1, with D uncertain. V was clipped by 3 bases and J by 1 base, with 6 bases between them. Germline V gene data show CDR1 as SEHNR and CDR2 as FQNEAQ (reference sequence). This CDR3 spans 13 amino acids. In nucleotides, the CDR3 is TGTGCCAGCAGCTTGCCCGGGAACACTGAAGCTTTCTTT. It yields the protein CASSLPGNTEAFF.

Points on this clone: Other DNA sequences in the sample encode the same CDR3. V and J are TRBV9 and TRBJ2-1, with TRBD2 matching over 8 bases. The germline V gene encodes CDR1 SGDLS and CDR2 YYNGEE. V lost 4 bases, J lost 0 bases, and 9 bases stayed unmatched. The CDR3 covers 17 residues. CDR3 loop: CASSRRGGGGSYNEQFF. The CDR3 DNA sequence: TGTGCCAGCAGCCGCCGGGGGGGCGGGGGCTCCTACAATGAGCAGTTCTTC.

This chain connects TRBV28 to TRBJ2-5, with D perhaps matching TRBD1 (6 bases). The CDR3 is 14 amino acids. Between the trimmed V and J ends, which lost 7 bases and 5 bases, there was a span of 17 bases. Germline V gives CDR1 MDHEN, CDR2 SYDVKM. In nucleotides, the CDR3 is TGTGCCAGCACTTACCCCCCTCAGGGGGAGACCCAGTACTTC. Encoded protein: CASTYPPQGETQYF.

The chain combines TRBV7-2 with TRBJ2-7; 11 bases map to TRBD2. Losses at the gene ends were 4 bases for V and 0 bases for J; bases not matched to a gene: 5. The CDR3 spans 16 residues. Germline V lookup: CDR1 SGHTA, CDR2 FQGNSA. The CDR3 protein is CASSWGLAESSYEQYF. The CDR3 region has the DNA TGTGCCAGCAGCTGGGGACTAGCGGAGAGCTCCTACGAGCAGTACTTC.

This clone was picked up a small number of times. The rearrangement links TRBV5-4 to TRBJ1-1; no clear D. Germline assignment: CDR1 SGHNT and CDR2 YYREEE (reference sequence). Trimming removed 4 bases from V and 2 bases from J, with 12 bases in between. The CDR3 is 14 amino acids. CDR3 sequence reads: CASSPSAGNTEAFF. CDR3 DNA: TGTGCCAGCAGCCCCTCTGCGGGCAACACTGAAGCTTTCTTT. Complete variable domain (other parts from reference TRBV5-4 and TRBJ1-1): ETGVTQSPTHLIKTRGQQVTLRCSSQSGHNTVSWYQQALGQGPQFIFQYYREEENGRGNFPPRFSGLQFPNYSSELNVNALELDDSALYLCASSPSAGNTEAFFGQGTRLTVV.

The V gene is TRBV27, the J gene TRBJ2-1; D call uncertain. CDR3 length: 15 amino acids. The germline gives CDR1 MNHEY, CDR2 SMNVEV (reference sequence). Trimming left V 3 bases short and J 0 bases short, with 9 bases between. The CDR3 sequence: CASSLGRSSYNEQFF. In nucleotides, the CDR3 is TGTGCCAGCAGTTTGGGCCGGTCCTCCTACAATGAGCAGTTCTTC.

This rearrangement joins TRBV7-7 to TRBJ2-5, with 9 nucleotides matching TRBD2. This CDR3 has 16 residues. Germline lookup yields CDR1 SSHAT and CDR2 FNYEAQ (reference sequence). Trimming took 4 bases from V and 2 from J; bases not matched to a gene: 8. The CDR3 here is CASSSRTSVTQETQYF. The CDR3 region has the DNA TGTGCCAGCAGCTCCCGGACTAGCGTGACTCAAGAGACCCAGTACTTC. Based on the CDR3 plus reference TRBV7-7 and TRBJ2-5, the full variable domain is GAGVSQSPRYKVTKRGQDVTLRCDPISSHATLYWYQQALGQGPEFLTYFNYEAQPDKSGLPSDRFSAERPEGSISTLTIQRTEQRDSAMYRCASSSRTSVTQETQYFGPGTRLLVL.

This chain links TRBV19 with TRBJ1-5; 10 nucleotides agree with TRBD1. The CDR3 consists of 17 residues. V was clipped by 3 bases and J by 0 bases; unmatched bases: 5. CDR1 is LNHDA, CDR2 SQIVND, per germline (reference sequence). The CDR3 bases are TGTGCCAGTAGTATGGGACAGGGGACTTTTAGCAATCAGCCCCAGCATTTT. It encodes CASSMGQGTFSNQPQHF.

The rearrangement links TRBV11-2 to TRBJ2-7; TRBD1 matches at 9 bases. The germline gives CDR1 SGHAT, CDR2 FQNNGV. The CDR3 runs to 14 residues. Germline trimming cut 5 bases from V and 4 bases from J; bases unmatched to any gene: 6. The CDR3 here is CASSPGGTGYEQYV. CDR3 coding DNA: TGTGCCAGCAGCCCAGGCGGGACAGGGTACGAGCAGTACGTC.

The chain employs TRBV6-1 and TRBJ2-3; a possible D gene is TRBD1 (6 bases). CDR1 is MNHNS and CDR2 is SASEGT in the germline V gene. Between the trimmed V and J ends, which lost 3 bases and 4 bases, there was a span of 11 bases. The CDR3 totals 14 residues. The CDR3 spells CASSEGHKPDTQYF. The CDR3, as DNA: TGTGCCAGCAGTGAGGGACACAAGCCAGATACGCAGTATTTT.

The chain links TRBV7-2 to TRBJ2-3; the D is unclear. V lost 5 bases, J lost 3 bases, and 12 bases lay in between. CDR1 and CDR2 from the germline V gene are SGHTA and FQGNSA. The CDR3 spans 14 residues. CDR3 bases: TGTGCCAGCAGCCCTCGACTTGAAACAGATACGCAGTATTTT. Translating gives CASSPRLETDTQYF.

This chain connects TRBV9 to TRBJ1-2; D possibly corresponds to TRBD1 (5 bases). V lost 0 bases and J 5 bases, leaving 14 bases between the germline ends. The CDR3 loop spans 15 amino acids. Per the germline V gene, CDR1 is SGDLS and CDR2 is YYNGEE. The CDR3 sequence: CASSVDLQATYGYTF. CDR3 nucleotide sequence: TGTGCCAGCAGCGTAGACTTACAGGCTACGTATGGCTACACCTTC.

The V call is TRBV5-1, the J call TRBJ2-3, with TRBD2 matching 8 bases. CDR1 and CDR2 from the germline V gene are SGHRS and YFSETQ. Trimming took 4 bases from V and 2 from J; bases not matched to a gene: 9. The CDR3 consists of 16 residues. The CDR3 DNA reads TGCGCCAGCAGCCCCCGGGTAGCGGGACACACAGATACGCAGTATTTT. This sequence encodes CASSPRVAGHTDTQYF.

Only one count was recorded for this clone. One end of the junction varies from germline; a read error may be responsible. The CDR3 spells CSSTPAPLSGKNIQYF. DNA of the CDR3: TGTTCCAGCACCCCCGCCCCCCTATCGGGCAAAAACATTCAGTACTTC. V usage is TRBV7-9 and J usage is TRBJ2-4; D is undetermined. From germline, CDR1 is SEHNR and CDR2 FQNEAQ (reference sequence). The CDR3 is made up of 16 amino acids. The variable domain in full, completed from reference TRBV7-9 and TRBJ2-4, reads DTGVSQNPRHKITKRGQNVTFRCDPISEHNRLYWYRQTLGQGPEFLTYFQNEAQLEKSRLLSDRFSAERPKGSFSTLEIQRTEQGDSAMYLCSSTPAPLSGKNIQYFGAGTRLSVL.

The chain employs TRBV6-5 and TRBJ1-1; weak D call: TRBD1 (5 bases). This CDR3 has 13 residues. The V gene lost 5 bases and the J gene lost 1 base, with 8 bases spanning the gap. Germline CDR1 MNHEY, CDR2 SVGAGI. CDR3 coding DNA: TGTGCCAGCAGTCGACAGCAGAACACTGAAGCTTTCTTT. Its protein is CASSRQQNTEAFF.

The V gene is TRBV7-9, the J gene TRBJ2-7; 7 bases are shared with TRBD2. CDR3 length: 15 amino acids. Trimming at V came to 5 bases and at J to 5 bases, leaving 12 bases not matched to a gene. CDR1 and CDR2 from the germline V gene are SEHNR and FQNEAQ (reference sequence). CDR3 protein: CASSTTGGSDDEQYV. The CDR3 region has the DNA TGTGCCAGCAGCACGACGGGCGGGAGCGACGACGAGCAGTACGTC.

Here the CDR3 DNA reads TGCGCCAGCAGCTCTGGAACTAGCGGGTCTCGCACAGATACGCAGTATTTT. It yields the protein CASSSGTSGSRTDTQYF. This chain links TRBV5-1 with TRBJ2-3, with 9 nucleotides matching TRBD2. Germline values: CDR1 SGHRS, CDR2 YFSETQ. V lost 3 bases to trimming and J lost 1 base; unmatched junction nucleotides: 9. This CDR3 comprises 17 residues.

The J gene is TRBJ2-5, the V gene TRBV7-2; 7 bases match TRBD2. After removal of 5 bases from V and 5 bases from J, the junction contained 11 bases not matched to a gene. Germline V gene sequence: CDR1 SGHTA, CDR2 FQGNSA. The CDR3 contains 15 residues. CDR3 protein: CASSPRGLPRETQYF. The CDR3 DNA reads TGTGCCAGCAGCCCCCGGGGACTACCCCGGGAGACCCAGTACTTC.

This clone was counted a few times. This CDR3 is also generated by other DNA sequences in the sample. The rearrangement uses TRBV6-5 and TRBJ1-1; TRBD1 might be the D (6 bases). Germline V gives CDR1 MNHEY, CDR2 SVGAGI. Trimming cost V 0 bases and J 4 bases, with 6 bases left between them. CDR3 length: 13 residues. The CDR3 DNA follows: TGTGCCAGCAGTTACTCAGGGGGCACTGAAGCTTTCTTT. It yields the protein CASSYSGGTEAFF.

The chain combines TRBV10-1 with TRBJ1-1, with 10 bases identical to TRBD1. Germline CDR1 is WNHNN and CDR2 is SYGVQD (reference sequence). This CDR3 region has 18 residues. Losses at the gene ends were 0 bases for V and 0 bases for J; bases not matched to a gene: 7. CDR3: CASSESPGQGIMNTEAFF. CDR3 sequence (DNA): TGCGCCAGCAGTGAGTCCCCGGGACAGGGGATCATGAACACTGAAGCTTTCTTT.

This chain links TRBV18 with TRBJ2-2; D may be TRBD2 (6 bases). Germline V gene lookup returns CDR1 KGHSH and CDR2 LQKENI. Trimming took off 2 bases at V and 2 bases at J, with 12 bases between the two ends. The CDR3 has 16 amino acids. The CDR3 DNA follows: TGTGCCAGCTCACCAGTTCGGGAGCGTAACACCGGGGAGCTGTTTTTT. Translating gives CASSPVRERNTGELFF.

This sequence joins TRBV30 and TRBJ1-5; TRBD1 agrees at 10 bases. J was trimmed by 1 base and V by 1 base; bases with no gene match: 7. This CDR3 is built from 17 residues. Germline lookup yields CDR1 GTSNPN and CDR2 SVGIG (reference sequence). CDR3 coding DNA: TGTGCCTGGAGTGAAGGACAGGGGGTTATGAGCAATCAGCCCCAGCATTTT. It encodes CAWSEGQGVMSNQPQHF. The full variable domain, rest sourced from reference TRBV30 and TRBJ1-5, is SQTIHQWPATLVQPVGSPLSLECTVEGTSNPNLYWYRQAAGRGLQLLFYSVGIGQISSEVPQNLSASRPQDRQFILSSKKLLLSDSGFYLCAWSEGQGVMSNQPQHFGDGTRLSIL.

This chain connects TRBV27 to TRBJ2-1; D may be TRBD2 (5 bases). Germline assignment: CDR1 MNHEY and CDR2 SMNVEV (reference sequence). V gave up 5 bases and J gave up 4 bases, with 18 bases separating them. CDR3 length: 16 residues. The CDR3 DNA follows: TGTGCCAGCAGTCACCCCGGGAAGCTAAGTTACAATGAGCAGTTCTTC. It encodes CASSHPGKLSYNEQFF.

This clone was seen more than once but under ten times. This chain connects TRBV7-9 to TRBJ1-1; 7 bases fit TRBD1. The CDR3 spans 12 residues. CDR1 is SEHNR and CDR2 is FQNEAQ in the germline V gene (reference sequence). J gave up 8 bases and V 5 bases, and 5 bases lay outside the gene matches. For the CDR3, the DNA is TGTGCCAGCAGCACCTCGACAGGGGAAGCTTTCTTT. This encodes CASSTSTGEAFF.

The chain links TRBV5-5 to TRBJ1-5; 8 bases line up with TRBD1. Germline V gene data show CDR1 as SGHKS and CDR2 as YYEKEE (reference sequence). This CDR3 has 15 residues. V dropped 2 bases and J dropped 1; count of bases not matched to a gene: 2. In nucleotides, the CDR3 is TGTGCCAGCAGCTTTCAGGGGGCGAGCAATCAGCCCCAGCATTTT. Its translation: CASSFQGASNQPQHF.

This chain links TRBV27 with TRBJ2-1; the match to TRBD2 covers 7 bases. The trim removed 6 bases at V and 0 bases at J, leaving 8 bases unmatched. CDR3 length equals 16 residues. Germline loops: CDR1 MNHEY, CDR2 SMNVEV (reference sequence). The CDR3 nucleotides are TGTGCCAGCAGCCCACTAGCGACGAGCTCCTACAATGAGCAGTTCTTC. It translates to CASSPLATSSYNEQFF.